The TCR beta chain described here comes from a study of T cell changes during pregnancy in multiple sclerosis (dated by TCRdb to about 2019). Study-level background: The study looked at changes in the T cell repertoire across pregnancy in women with multiple sclerosis.

CDR3 length: 17 amino acids, cysteine to phenylalanine. Kept here is only the CDR3 DNA, which spans 51 bases and is read in frame from base 1. The germline V end is reduced by 4 bases and the J end by 7 bases; junction bases left unmatched: 15. The CDR1 and CDR2 encoded by the germline V gene are SGHVS and FQNEAQ. This clone was seen a single time. Its antigen specificity is not known. Base qualities are not provided; no much larger clone lies one nucleotide away. The library was prepared using the immunoSEQ multiplex PCR assay. Here the immuneACCESS table is served through TCRdb, limited to in-frame sequences with V and J called. Missing clones are a known gap in these copies; in checked studies unresolved V genes cover under half, and the rest lacks a known reason. The sample table records just over 40,000 clones; about 89% of these occur just once. Approximately 0.51% of the sample is in the top ten clones.

The clonotype originates from a female donor with multiple sclerosis, enrolled in a pregnancy study. The material sequenced was CD4+ T cells from peripheral blood mononuclear cells, taken in the first trimester of pregnancy. In this chain, TRBV7-8 is recombined with TRBJ2-5; 10 junctional bases match TRBD2. The DNA is as follows: TGTGCCAGCAGCTCTTATCTAGCGGGAGAAGATTTAGGGACCCAGTACTTC. The encoded protein is CASSSYLAGEDLGTQYF.